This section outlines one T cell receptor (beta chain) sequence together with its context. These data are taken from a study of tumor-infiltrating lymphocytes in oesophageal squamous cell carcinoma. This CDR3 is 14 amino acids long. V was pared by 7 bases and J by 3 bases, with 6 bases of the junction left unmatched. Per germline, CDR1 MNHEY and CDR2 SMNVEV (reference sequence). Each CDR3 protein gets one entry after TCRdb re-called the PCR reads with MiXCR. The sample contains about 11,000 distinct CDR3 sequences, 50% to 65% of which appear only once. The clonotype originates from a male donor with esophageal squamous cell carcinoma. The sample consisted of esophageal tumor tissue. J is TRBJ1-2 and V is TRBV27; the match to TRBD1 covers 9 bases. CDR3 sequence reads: CASKGTGWDYGYTF. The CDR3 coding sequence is TGTGCCAGCAAAGGGACAGGGTGGGACTATGGCTACACCTTC.